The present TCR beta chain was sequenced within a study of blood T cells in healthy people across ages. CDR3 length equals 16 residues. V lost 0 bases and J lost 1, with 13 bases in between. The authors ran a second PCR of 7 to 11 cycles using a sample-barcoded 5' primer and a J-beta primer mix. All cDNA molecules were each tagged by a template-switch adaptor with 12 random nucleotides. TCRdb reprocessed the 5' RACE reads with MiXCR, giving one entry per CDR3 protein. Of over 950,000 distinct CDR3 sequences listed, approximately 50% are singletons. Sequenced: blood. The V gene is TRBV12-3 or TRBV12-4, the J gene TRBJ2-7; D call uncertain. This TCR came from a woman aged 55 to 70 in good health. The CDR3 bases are TGTGCCAGCAGTTTAGCGTGGGGTACCGTGTCCTACGAGCAGTACTTC. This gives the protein CASSLAWGTVSYEQYF.